This T cell receptor beta chain comes out of a study of Ad26.COV2.S vaccination and SARS-CoV-2 variants. The wider study: Participant was drawn from the COV1001 Ad26.COV2.S trial arm.

J gave up 1 base and V 3 bases, and 7 bases lay outside the gene matches. Germline-derived CDR1 and CDR2 are SGHRS and YFSETQ. This CDR3 region has 18 residues. Stated treatment: roughly 20 received Ad26.COV2.S at low or high dose, single or two shots; several received placebo; per-sample allocation not given. Sampling occurred on day 63 after the first vaccine or placebo injection. The shot given was an Ad26 vector that makes Wuhan-strain SARS-CoV-2 spike. Only in-frame clones appear in the TCRdb table, and some are missing; sequencing was by immunoSEQ multiplex PCR. The sample gives approximately 480,000 clones, around 88% of which show up once; around 13% is in the top ten.

The sequencing used peripheral blood, collected in a trial of Ad26.COV2.S vaccine versus placebo. This chain joins TRBV5-1 and TRBJ2-3, with 14 bases aligning to TRBD2. This receptor was taken from a person aged 18-65 years who received the Ad26.COV2.S COVID-19 vaccine or a placebo. This CDR3 reads CASSSGLAGGVGTDTQYF. Written as DNA, the CDR3 is TGCGCCAGCAGCTCCGGACTAGCGGGAGGAGTCGGCACAGATACGCAGTATTTT. Together with reference TRBV5-1 and TRBJ2-3, the CDR3 gives the full variable domain: KAGVTQTPRYLIKTRGQQVTLSCSPISGHRSVSWYQQTPGQGLQFLFEYFSETQRNKGNFPGRFSGRQFSNSRSEMNVSTLELGDSALYLCASSSGLAGGVGTDTQYFGPGTRLTVL.